The clone carrying this TCR beta chain was detected ten times or more. This record comes from a study of blood T cells in healthy people across ages. The use of a sample-barcoded 5' primer and a J-beta primer mix characterized a second PCR of 7 to 11 cycles. TCRdb itself ran the 5' RACE reads through MiXCR, one entry per CDR3 protein. The data show around 870,000 distinct CDR3 sequences, with more than 25% seen just once and 15% to 20% held by the top ten. The CDR3 totals 13 residues. Germline lookup yields CDR1 DFQATT and CDR2 SNEGSKA (reference sequence). Trimming left V 3 bases short and J 5 bases short, with 13 bases between.

This clonotype originated in a woman of 80 years or more in good health. V is TRBV20-1 and J is TRBJ2-5, with no clear D. The source material was blood. The CDR3 is CSARTPDRETQYF. The CDR3 nucleotides are TGCAGTGCTAGGACTCCAGATCGGGAGACCCAGTACTTC.